One and the same sample provided the 25 T cell receptor beta chains below, sequenced in a study of cytomegalovirus exposure and HLA in healthy donors. Some clones are missing from TCRdb's copy, which holds only in-frame ones; the method was immunoSEQ multiplex PCR. In the table there are approximately 150,000 clones, about 87% of which are singletons. The sequenced sample was PBMCs. These receptors came from a man aged 18 to 35 in good health and CMV-seropositive.

The chain carries TRBV6-5 and TRBJ1-2, with D possibly matching TRBD1 (5 bases). V was cut by 7 bases and J by 0 bases, with 9 bases left in between. The germline V gene has CDR1 MNHEY and CDR2 SVGAGI. The CDR3 covers 13 residues. The CDR3 sequence is CASIRGANYGYTF. The CDR3 nucleotides are TGTGCCAGCATCCGGGGGGCTAACTATGGCTACACCTTC.

This clone has only a few counts. The chain combines TRBV9 with TRBJ1-2; 9 bases are a match to TRBD1. Germline V gene sequence: CDR1 SGDLS, CDR2 YYNGEE. Trimming took 0 bases from V and 7 from J; bases not matched to a gene: 4. The CDR3 covers 14 residues. The CDR3 sequence: CASSVVDRGGGYTF. The DNA of the CDR3 is TGTGCCAGCAGCGTAGTGGACAGGGGAGGTGGCTACACCTTC.

The chain joins TRBV7-2 to TRBJ1-2; 7 bases map to TRBD1. Trimming at V came to 4 bases and at J to 5 bases, leaving 10 bases not matched to a gene. CDR1 is SGHTA, CDR2 FQGNSA, per germline. The CDR3 extends over 15 amino acids. The DNA of the CDR3 is TGTGCCAGCAGCTCCAACACAGGGGTATGGTATGGCTACACCTTC. Its translation is CASSSNTGVWYGYTF.

The chain employs TRBV28 and TRBJ1-4; TRBD1 is a possible D gene (5 bases). The CDR3 contains 16 residues. The V end was cut by 3 bases, the J end by 0 bases, with 11 bases between. Germline V CDR1 and CDR2: MDHEN, SYDVKM. CDR3 coding DNA: TGTGCCAGCAGTTTGTGGACAAGCGCAACTAATGAAAAACTGTTTTTT. This gives the protein CASSLWTSATNEKLFF.

This rearrangement joins TRBV29-1 to TRBJ2-1; D possibly corresponds to TRBD1 (6 bases). Deletions cut 3 bases from V and 2 bases from J, with 11 bases between. The CDR3 has 14 residues. From germline, CDR1 is SQVTM and CDR2 ANQGSEA. In DNA form, the CDR3 reads TGCAGCGTTGAGGTCGGACAGACCTACAATGAGCAGTTCTTC. Amino acids: CSVEVGQTYNEQFF.

This sequence joins TRBV6-1 and TRBJ1-1; D ambiguous. Germline V lookup: CDR1 MNHNS, CDR2 SASEGT. This CDR3 spans 12 amino acids. V was trimmed by 8 bases and J by 1 base, leaving 8 bases between them. The CDR3 here is CASREGNTEAFF. In DNA form, the CDR3 reads TGTGCCAGCCGGGAGGGGAACACTGAAGCTTTCTTT.

V gene TRBV7-6 combines with J gene TRBJ2-2; D is undetermined. This CDR3 comprises 13 residues. Germline CDR1 is SGHVS and CDR2 is FNYEAQ. V lost 0 bases, J lost 4 bases, and 3 bases lay in between. CDR3 DNA: TGTGCCAGCAGCTTAGCGAGCACCGGGGAGCTGTTTTTT. It codes for CASSLASTGELFF.

This rearrangement joins TRBV5-1 to TRBJ2-1, with 10 bases fitting TRBD1. CDR3 length equals 16 residues. Unmatched junction bases numbered 10, after V lost 4 bases and J lost 6 bases. Germline values: CDR1 SGHRS, CDR2 YFSETQ. Written as DNA, the CDR3 is TGCGCCAGCAGCCGAACACCGGGACAGGGGATCAATGAGCAGTTCTTC. Translation: CASSRTPGQGINEQFF.

The chain joins TRBV9 to TRBJ1-2; D remains ambiguous. Trimming stripped 4 bases from V and 0 bases from J, with 16 bases between. Germline V gives CDR1 SGDLS, CDR2 YYNGEE. The CDR3 totals 16 residues. CDR3 region: CASSPAGGLANYGYTF. The DNA for the CDR3 is TGTGCCAGCAGCCCCGCTGGAGGGTTGGCTAACTATGGCTACACCTTC.

This chain joins TRBV7-6 and TRBJ2-1; 11 bases are a match to TRBD2. Germline values: CDR1 SGHVS, CDR2 FNYEAQ. CDR3 length equals 15 residues. Unmatched junction bases numbered 4, after V lost 5 bases and J lost 4 bases. The DNA for the CDR3 is TGTGCCAGCAGCCACGGGACTAGCGGATACAATGAGCAGTTCTTC. Its protein is CASSHGTSGYNEQFF.

V and J are TRBV27 and TRBJ2-2, with D tentatively TRBD2 (5 bases). The germline CDR1 and CDR2 sequences are MNHEY and SMNVEV (reference sequence). The CDR3 totals 15 residues. V gave up 9 bases and J gave up 3 bases, with 17 bases separating them. DNA of the CDR3: TGTGCCAGGAAGCCCACAGCGAGGGACACCGGGGAGCTGTTTTTT. This translates into CARKPTARDTGELFF.

J is TRBJ2-4 and V is TRBV11-2, with 12 bases fitting TRBD2. Germline CDR1 and CDR2: SGHAT and FQNNGV. The CDR3 is 16 amino acids. J lost 6 bases, V lost 5 bases, and 8 bases had no gene match. CDR3 coding DNA: TGTGCCAGCAGCCACTCACTAGCGGGGGGACCAAACATTCAGTACTTC. Residues: CASSHSLAGGPNIQYF.

V is TRBV19 and J is TRBJ1-5; no firm D call. V lost 5 bases, J lost 3 bases, and 14 bases lay in between. The V gene's germline CDR1 is LNHDA and CDR2 SQIVND (reference sequence). The CDR3 is made up of 15 amino acids. Here the CDR3 reads CASSPSRGLNQPQHF. The CDR3 DNA is TGTGCCAGTAGTCCCTCGAGAGGGCTCAATCAGCCCCAGCATTTT.

The chain couples TRBV19 to TRBJ1-1; the D gene is possibly TRBD1 (5 bases). Looked up from germline, CDR1 is LNHDA and CDR2 is SQIVND (reference sequence). This CDR3 region has 16 residues. V was shortened by 7 bases and J by 0 bases, with 18 bases between the two germline ends. The CDR3 DNA reads TGTGCCAGTATTGAGCCAGCGGGACGGATGAACACTGAAGCTTTCTTT. Translating gives CASIEPAGRMNTEAFF.

This chain uses TRBV19 with TRBJ1-6; 11 positions match TRBD1. The germline gives CDR1 LNHDA, CDR2 SQIVND (reference sequence). J gave up 10 bases and V 5 bases, and 10 bases lay outside the gene matches. The CDR3 has 16 amino acids. CDR3: CASSRTGTGGFSPLHF. Written as DNA, the CDR3 is TGTGCCAGTAGTCGCACCGGGACAGGGGGTTTCTCACCCCTCCACTTT. Filled out from reference TRBV19 and TRBJ1-6, the complete variable domain reads DGGITQSPKYLFRKEGQNVTLSCEQNLNHDAMYWYRQDPGQGLRLIYYSQIVNDFQKGDIAEGYSVSREKKESFPLTVTSAQKNPTAFYLCASSRTGTGGFSPLHFGNGTRLTVT.

The CDR3 loop reads CASSRIDRPLEGYTF. The CDR3, as DNA: TGTGCCAGCAGTCGCATCGACAGGCCCCTCGAGGGCTACACCTTC. The chain employs TRBV28 and TRBJ1-2, with D possibly TRBD1 on 6 matching bases. CDR3 length: 15 amino acids. CDR1 is MDHEN and CDR2 is SYDVKM in the germline V gene. Trimming pared 5 bases from V and 8 bases from J, leaving 21 bases between.

V is TRBV7-9 and J is TRBJ1-2, with no clear D. CDR1 and CDR2 from the germline V gene are SEHNR and FQNEAQ (reference sequence). The CDR3 has 13 amino acids. V lost 5 bases, J lost 1 base, and 8 bases lay in between. Written as DNA, the CDR3 is TGTGCCAGCAGCCTACAGCATAACTATGGCTACACCTTC. The encoded protein is CASSLQHNYGYTF.

The V and J genes are TRBV28 and TRBJ1-2; possibly TRBD1 for D (6 bases). Per germline, CDR1 MDHEN and CDR2 SYDVKM. The V gene lost 3 bases and the J gene lost 7 bases, with 15 bases spanning the gap. The CDR3 is 14 residues long. CDR3 loop: CASSFFRGGSGYTF. CDR3 nucleotide sequence: TGTGCCAGCAGTTTCTTCAGGGGTGGAAGTGGCTACACCTTC.

The chain joins TRBV5-1 to TRBJ1-2; no clear D gene. The CDR3 runs 13 residues. Trimming took off 2 bases at V and 7 bases at J, with 12 bases between the two ends. Per germline, CDR1 SGHRS and CDR2 YFSETQ. The CDR3 DNA follows: TGCGCCAGCAGCTTCGGCGGGTCGCGTGGCTACACCTTC. It is translated as CASSFGGSRGYTF. Filled out from reference TRBV5-1 and TRBJ1-2, the complete variable domain reads KAGVTQTPRYLIKTRGQQVTLSCSPISGHRSVSWYQQTPGQGLQFLFEYFSETQRNKGNFPGRFSGRQFSNSRSEMNVSTLELGDSALYLCASSFGGSRGYTFGSGTRLTVV.

The chain links TRBV29-1 to TRBJ2-7; maybe TRBD2 (7 bases). The ends were cut back, 1 base at V and 3 bases at J, with 10 bases in the middle. The CDR3 spans 13 residues. Germline V gene lookup returns CDR1 SQVTM and CDR2 ANQGSEA. CDR3 bases: TGCAGCGTTGAAGGGGGGGGCAGCTACGAGCAGTACTTC. Translation gives CSVEGGGSYEQYF.

This clone was seen just once. The chain uses TRBV10-3 and TRBJ2-7; 8 positions match TRBD2. The CDR3 length is 16 residues. The junction had 13 bases not matched to a gene; V was cut back by 6 bases and J by 3 bases. Germline loops: CDR1 ENHRY, CDR2 SYGVKD. The CDR3 DNA follows: TGTGCCATCAGGGCTAGCGGGTCGTTCCCAATCTACGAGCAGTACTTC. It is translated as CAIRASGSFPIYEQYF.

The chain couples TRBV2 to TRBJ1-1, with D possibly matching TRBD1 (6 bases). V lost 3 bases, J lost 4 bases, and 15 bases lay in between. This CDR3 spans 15 amino acids. Per germline, CDR1 SNHLY and CDR2 FYNNEI. CDR3 DNA: TGTGCCAGCAGTGAGGACAGTTCGGACGGCACTGAAGCTTTCTTT. Its protein product is CASSEDSSDGTEAFF.

This clone appeared once. V gene TRBV10-1 combines with J gene TRBJ2-1, with TRBD1 matching over 9 bases. Trimming cost V 2 bases and J 6 bases; bases outside gene matches: 2. CDR1 is WNHNN and CDR2 is SYGVQD in the germline V gene (reference sequence). The CDR3 has 14 residues. This chain's CDR3 is CASSEGTGFNEQFF. The DNA of the CDR3 is TGCGCCAGCAGTGAGGGGACAGGGTTCAATGAGCAGTTCTTC.

The chain joins TRBV5-1 to TRBJ1-4, with D possibly TRBD1 on 6 matching bases. This CDR3 comprises 14 residues. CDR1 is SGHRS and CDR2 is YFSETQ in the germline V gene. With 4 bases removed from V and 2 bases from J, the gap between germline ends came to 9 bases. CDR3 nucleotide sequence: TGCGCCAGCAGCGAGGACAGTACTAATGAAAAACTGTTTTTT. It translates to CASSEDSTNEKLFF.

The count of this clone is one. The CDR3 nucleotides are TGTGCCAGCAAGGGGACAGTGAACACCGGGGAGCTGTTTTTT. It is translated as CASKGTVNTGELFF. This sequence joins TRBV27 and TRBJ2-2; 7 nucleotides agree with TRBD1. CDR1 is MNHEY, CDR2 SMNVEV, per germline (reference sequence). The CDR3 loop spans 14 amino acids. The junction had 3 bases not matched to a gene; V was cut back by 7 bases and J by 1 base.